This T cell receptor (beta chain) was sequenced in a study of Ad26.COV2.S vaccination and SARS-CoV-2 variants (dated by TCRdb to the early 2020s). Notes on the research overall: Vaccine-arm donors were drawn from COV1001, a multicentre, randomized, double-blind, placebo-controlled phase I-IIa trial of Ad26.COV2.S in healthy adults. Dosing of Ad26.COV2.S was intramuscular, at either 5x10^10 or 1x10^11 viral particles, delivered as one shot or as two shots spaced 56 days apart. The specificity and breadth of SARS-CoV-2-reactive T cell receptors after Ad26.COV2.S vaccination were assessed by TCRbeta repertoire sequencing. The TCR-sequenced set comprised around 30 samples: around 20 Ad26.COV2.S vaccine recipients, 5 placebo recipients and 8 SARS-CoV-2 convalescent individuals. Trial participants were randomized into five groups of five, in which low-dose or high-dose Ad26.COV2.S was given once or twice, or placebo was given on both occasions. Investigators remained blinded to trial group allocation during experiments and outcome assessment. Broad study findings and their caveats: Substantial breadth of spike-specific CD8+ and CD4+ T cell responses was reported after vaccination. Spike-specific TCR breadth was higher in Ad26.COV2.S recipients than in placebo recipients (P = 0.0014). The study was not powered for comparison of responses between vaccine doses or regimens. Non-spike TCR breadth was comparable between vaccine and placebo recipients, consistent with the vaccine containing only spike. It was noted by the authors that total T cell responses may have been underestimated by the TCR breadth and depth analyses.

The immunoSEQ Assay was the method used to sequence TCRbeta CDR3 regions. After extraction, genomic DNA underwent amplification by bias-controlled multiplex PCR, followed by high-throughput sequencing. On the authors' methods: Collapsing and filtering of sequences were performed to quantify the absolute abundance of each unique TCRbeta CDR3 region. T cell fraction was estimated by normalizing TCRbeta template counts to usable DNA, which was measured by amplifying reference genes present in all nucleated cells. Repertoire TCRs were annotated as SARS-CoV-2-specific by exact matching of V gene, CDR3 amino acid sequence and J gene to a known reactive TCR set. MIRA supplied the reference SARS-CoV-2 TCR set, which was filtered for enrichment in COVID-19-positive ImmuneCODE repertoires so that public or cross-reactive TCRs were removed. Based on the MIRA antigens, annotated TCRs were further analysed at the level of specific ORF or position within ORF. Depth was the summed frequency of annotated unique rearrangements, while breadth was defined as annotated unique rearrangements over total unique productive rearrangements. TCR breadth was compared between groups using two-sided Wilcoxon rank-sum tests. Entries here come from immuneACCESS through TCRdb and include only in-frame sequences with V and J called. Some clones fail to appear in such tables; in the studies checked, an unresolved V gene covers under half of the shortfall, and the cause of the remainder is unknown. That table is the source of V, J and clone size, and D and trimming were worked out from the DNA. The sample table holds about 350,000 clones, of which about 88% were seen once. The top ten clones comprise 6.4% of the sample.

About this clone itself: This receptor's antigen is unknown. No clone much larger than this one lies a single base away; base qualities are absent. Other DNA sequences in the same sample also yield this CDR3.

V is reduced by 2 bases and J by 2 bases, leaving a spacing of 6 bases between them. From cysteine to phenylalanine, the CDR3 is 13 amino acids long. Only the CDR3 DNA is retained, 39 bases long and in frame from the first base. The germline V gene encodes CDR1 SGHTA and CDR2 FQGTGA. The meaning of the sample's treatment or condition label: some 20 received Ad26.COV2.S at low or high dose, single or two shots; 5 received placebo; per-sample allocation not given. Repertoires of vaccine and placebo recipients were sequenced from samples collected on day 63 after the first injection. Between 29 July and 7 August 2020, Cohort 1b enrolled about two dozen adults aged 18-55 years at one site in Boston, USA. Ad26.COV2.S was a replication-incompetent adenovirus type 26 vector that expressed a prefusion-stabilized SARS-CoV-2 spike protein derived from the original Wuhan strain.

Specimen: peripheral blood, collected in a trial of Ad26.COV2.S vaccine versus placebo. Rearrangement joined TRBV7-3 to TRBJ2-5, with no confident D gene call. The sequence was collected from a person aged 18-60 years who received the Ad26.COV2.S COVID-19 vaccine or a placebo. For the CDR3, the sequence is CASSLVGQETQYF. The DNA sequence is TGTGCCAGCAGCTTAGTTGGGCAAGAGACCCAGTACTTC.